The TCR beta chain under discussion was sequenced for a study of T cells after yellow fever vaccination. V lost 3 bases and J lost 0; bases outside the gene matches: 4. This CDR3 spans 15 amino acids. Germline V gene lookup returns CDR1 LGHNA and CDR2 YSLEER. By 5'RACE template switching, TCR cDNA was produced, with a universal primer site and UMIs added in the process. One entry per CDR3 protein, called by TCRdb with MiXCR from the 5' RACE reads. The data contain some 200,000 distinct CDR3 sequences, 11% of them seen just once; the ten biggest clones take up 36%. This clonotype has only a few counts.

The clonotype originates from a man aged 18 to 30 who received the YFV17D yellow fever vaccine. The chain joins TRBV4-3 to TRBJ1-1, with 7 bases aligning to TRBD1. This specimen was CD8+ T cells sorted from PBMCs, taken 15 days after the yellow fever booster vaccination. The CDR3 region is CASSHPGGLNTEAFF. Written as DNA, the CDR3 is TGCGCCAGCAGCCACCCAGGGGGGTTGAACACTGAAGCTTTCTTT.